What follows are 18 T cell receptor beta chains derived from one specimen sequenced in a study of shared clonotypes between healthy human individuals. Naive-designated CD8 cells lacked CD45RO, were positively enriched for CCR7, and omitted terminally differentiated effector memory CD45RA+ cells. The data were produced by immunoSEQ multiplex PCR, yet TCRdb's version contains in-frame clones alone and is incomplete. In the table there are more than 550,000 clones, just over 90% of which are singletons. The specimen sequenced was naive CD8+ T cells sorted from blood. The receptors originated from a man aged 25-45 years in good health.

The chain is built from TRBV14 and TRBJ2-1; TRBD2 is a possible D gene (6 bases). Germline CDR1 is SGHDN and CDR2 is FVKESK. V dropped 2 bases and J dropped 6 bases, with 14 bases sitting between them. The CDR3 totals 15 residues. For the CDR3, the DNA is TGTGCCAGCAGCCAAAGACTAGTGGGAGTCAATGAGCAGTTCTTC. Protein: CASSQRLVGVNEQFF.

The chain is built from TRBV4-3 and TRBJ2-1, with TRBD2 as a possible D gene (5 bases). Trimming pared 3 bases from V and 3 bases from J, leaving 15 bases between. Germline CDR1 is LGHNA and CDR2 is YSLEER. The CDR3 contains 16 residues. The CDR3 reads CASSHTQTDYYNEQFF. CDR3 DNA sequence: TGCGCCAGCAGCCATACCCAAACCGACTACTACAATGAGCAGTTCTTC.

This chain joins TRBV13 and TRBJ2-7; D assignment may be TRBD1 or TRBD2 (5 bases each). The germline V gene encodes CDR1 PRHDT and CDR2 FYEKMQ (reference sequence). This CDR3 comprises 13 residues. The V end was cut by 5 bases, the J end by 3 bases, with 11 bases between. In DNA, the CDR3 is TGTGCCAGCAGCCTGGGGACGGACTACGAGCAGTACTTC. Translating it yields CASSLGTDYEQYF.

CDR3 DNA sequence: TGTGCCAGCAGGGGCGGAGTTCCCTGCAATGAGCAGTTCTTC. It is translated as CASRGGVPCNEQFF. The chain is built from TRBV21-1 and TRBJ2-1. TRBV21-1 is annotated as a pseudogene. The CDR3 is made up of 14 amino acids.

The genes are TRBV11-2 and TRBJ2-7; possibly TRBD1 for D (5 bases). With 1 base removed from V and 6 bases from J, the gap between germline ends came to 19 bases. The CDR3 runs to 16 residues. In germline, CDR1 is SGHAT, CDR2 FQNNGV. The CDR3 nucleotides are TGTGCCAGCAGCTTAGGGACGCAGGGTTCTTTTCCCGAGCAGTACTTC. Residues: CASSLGTQGSFPEQYF. Variable domain in full (rest from reference TRBV11-2 and TRBJ2-7): EAGVAQSPRYKIIEKRQSVAFWCNPISGHATLYWYQQILGQGPKLLIQFQNNGVVDDSQLPKDRFSAERLKGVDSTLKIQPAKLEDSAVYLCASSLGTQGSFPEQYFGPGTRLTVT.

Of note for this clone: This CDR3 is also generated by other DNA sequences in the sample. The gene calls are TRBV27 and TRBJ2-7, with 8 positions matching TRBD2. This CDR3 contains 14 residues. Trimming removed 3 bases from V and 0 bases from J; junction bases left unmatched: 1. Germline V gene lookup returns CDR1 MNHEY and CDR2 SMNVEV (reference sequence). The CDR3 protein is CASSFSGTSYEQYF. CDR3 sequence (DNA): TGTGCCAGCAGTTTTAGCGGGACCTCCTACGAGCAGTACTTC.

This clone has only one observation. The rearrangement links TRBV6-1 to TRBJ2-2; 10 bases line up with TRBD2. Germline CDR1 is MNHNS and CDR2 is SASEGT. The CDR3 extends over 17 amino acids. The trim removed 4 bases at V and 4 bases at J, leaving 9 bases unmatched. This CDR3 is CASSGPSGSLGTGELFF. The DNA of the CDR3 is TGTGCCAGCAGTGGCCCTAGCGGGAGTCTCGGCACCGGGGAGCTGTTTTTT.

The chain uses TRBV2 and TRBJ1-4, with 9 bases matching TRBD1. Trimming took 8 bases from V and 6 from J; bases not matched to a gene: 4. This CDR3 is 13 amino acids long. Germline V gene data show CDR1 as SNHLY and CDR2 as FYNNEI. CDR3 in amino acids: CASRTGDDEKLFF. As DNA, the CDR3 is TGTGCCAGCCGGACAGGGGACGATGAAAAACTGTTTTTT.

A single count supports this clone. The V and J genes are TRBV27 and TRBJ1-1; D is undetermined. Germline CDR1 and CDR2: MNHEY and SMNVEV (reference sequence). This CDR3 spans 14 amino acids. The V and J ends lost 6 bases and 2 bases respectively, with 13 bases between them. The CDR3 region is CASRPAAFNTEAFF. The CDR3 DNA is TGTGCCAGCAGACCCGCGGCCTTTAACACTGAAGCTTTCTTT.

The J gene is TRBJ1-1, the V gene TRBV10-3; D is ambiguous. The V and J ends lost 3 bases and 2 bases respectively, with 10 bases between them. The length of the CDR3 is 14 residues. CDR1 is ENHRY, CDR2 SYGVKD, per germline. CDR3 in DNA: TGTGCCATCAGTGATCTAGCAGAAAACACTGAAGCTTTCTTT. Translated: CAISDLAENTEAFF.

Regarding this clone: This sample also contains other DNA sequences that code for the same CDR3. The chain has TRBV27 and TRBJ2-7, with D unresolved. Trimming stripped 3 bases from V and 0 bases from J, with 6 bases between. Germline assignment: CDR1 MNHEY and CDR2 SMNVEV (reference sequence). The CDR3 extends over 13 amino acids. CDR3 bases: TGTGCCAGCAGTTTTGGCCCCTCCTACGAGCAGTACTTC. Protein: CASSFGPSYEQYF.

The chain combines TRBV9 with TRBJ2-1; 7 nucleotides match TRBD2. The V segment lost 4 bases and the J segment 8 bases; nucleotides outside the gene matches: 9. The CDR3 contains 14 residues. Germline CDR1 reads SGDLS; CDR2 reads YYNGEE. The CDR3 nucleotides read TGTGCCAGCAGCCTTCGGACTAGGTTTGATGAGCAGTTCTTC. Amino acids: CASSLRTRFDEQFF.

This rearrangement joins TRBV10-3 to TRBJ2-1, with 9 bases aligning to TRBD2. This CDR3 is built from 14 residues. Trimming at V came to 8 bases and at J to 6 bases, leaving 8 bases not matched to a gene. Germline assignment: CDR1 ENHRY and CDR2 SYGVKD. CDR3 in DNA: TGTGCCATCGCAACCGGGACTAGCTTCAATGAGCAGTTCTTC. Translated: CAIATGTSFNEQFF.

Worth noting for this clone: This specimen includes other DNA sequences encoding the same CDR3. V usage is TRBV6-5 and J usage is TRBJ2-1, with D possibly being TRBD2 (6 bases). The CDR3 is 13 amino acids. V was pared by 0 bases and J by 7 bases, with 7 bases between. CDR1 and CDR2 from the germline V gene are MNHEY and SVGAGI. The DNA for the CDR3 is TGTGCCAGCAGTTACTCGAGCGGGAATGAGCAGTTCTTC. It is translated as CASSYSSGNEQFF.

The chain couples TRBV6-5 to TRBJ1-5; tentative D call: TRBD1 (5 bases). This CDR3 has 14 amino acids. V lost 2 bases to trimming and J lost 4 bases, with 9 bases between them. From germline, CDR1 is MNHEY and CDR2 SVGAGI. The CDR3 reads CASSYGDGNQPQHF. The CDR3 DNA is TGTGCCAGCAGTTACGGGGACGGAAATCAGCCCCAGCATTTT.

About this clone itself: This may be a read error, as it is one base from a much larger clone. Other DNA sequences in the sample encode the same CDR3. The genes are TRBV5-4 and TRBJ1-1; no clear D gene. V was clipped by 0 bases and J by 4 bases, with 7 bases between them. The length of the CDR3 is 13 residues. CDR1 is SGHNT, CDR2 YYREEE, per germline (reference sequence). The DNA for the CDR3 is TGTGCCAGCAGCTTGGTGGGCAGCACTGAAGCTTTCTTT. Its protein product is CASSLVGSTEAFF.

This rearrangement joins TRBV27 to TRBJ1-2, with 8 bases that match TRBD1. The germline V gene encodes CDR1 MNHEY and CDR2 SMNVEV (reference sequence). CDR3 size: 14 residues. V lost 4 bases and J lost 4; bases outside the gene matches: 5. In DNA, the CDR3 is TGTGCCAGCAGTTGGGCAGGGGGCGTCTATGGCTACACCTTC. This codes for CASSWAGGVYGYTF.

The chain uses TRBV10-3 and TRBJ2-7; D call uncertain. V dropped 4 bases and J dropped 1 base, with 8 bases sitting between them. CDR1 is ENHRY and CDR2 is SYGVKD in the germline V gene. The CDR3 is 13 amino acids. DNA for the CDR3: TGTGCCATCAGTGGTGTGGAATCCTACGAGCAGTACTTC. It translates to CAISGVESYEQYF.